This TCR beta chain appears in the sequencing data of a study of blood T cell repertoires in COVID-19. TCRdb's table, derived via immunoSEQ multiplex PCR, lists solely in-frame clones and lacks some. The sample consists of roughly 190,000 clones, 65% to 80% of them appearing once. The sequence was collected from a woman aged 50 to 65 with acute COVID-19. The source material was PBMCs or T cells enriched from blood (not recorded which).

The CDR3 loop is CASRQGLRTEAFF. The CDR3 DNA sequence: TGTGCCAGCAGACAGGGGTTGCGCACTGAAGCTTTCTTT. The V gene is TRBV2, the J gene TRBJ1-1; 7 nucleotides line up with TRBD1. Germline CDR1 SNHLY, CDR2 FYNNEI. J lost 4 bases, V lost 6 bases, and 5 bases had no gene match. There are 13 residues in the CDR3.